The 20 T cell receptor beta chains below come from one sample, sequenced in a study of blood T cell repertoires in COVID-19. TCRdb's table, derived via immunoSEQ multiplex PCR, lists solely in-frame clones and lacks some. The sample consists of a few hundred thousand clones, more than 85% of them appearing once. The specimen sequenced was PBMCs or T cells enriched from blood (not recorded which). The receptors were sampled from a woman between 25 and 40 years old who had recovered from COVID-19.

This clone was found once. The CDR3 DNA follows: TGCAGTGCTAGTAGGGCAGGGGGCTACGAGCAGTACTTC. Translating gives CSASRAGGYEQYF. The genes are TRBV20-1 and TRBJ2-7; 7 bases align to TRBD1. J was trimmed by 3 bases and V by 3 bases; bases with no gene match: 5. The CDR3 runs 13 residues. Germline V gives CDR1 DFQATT, CDR2 SNEGSKA (reference sequence).

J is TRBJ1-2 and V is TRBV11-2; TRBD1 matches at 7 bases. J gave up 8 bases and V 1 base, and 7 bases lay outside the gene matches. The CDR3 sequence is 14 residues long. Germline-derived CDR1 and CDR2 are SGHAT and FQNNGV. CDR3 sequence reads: CASSLALRGEGYTF. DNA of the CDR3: TGTGCCAGCAGCTTAGCTCTCAGGGGGGAAGGCTACACCTTC.

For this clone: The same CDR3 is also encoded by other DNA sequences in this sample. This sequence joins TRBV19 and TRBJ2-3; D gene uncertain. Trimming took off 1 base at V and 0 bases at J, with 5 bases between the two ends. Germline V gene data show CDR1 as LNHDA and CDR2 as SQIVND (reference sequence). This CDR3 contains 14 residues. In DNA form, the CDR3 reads TGTGCCAGTAGTATAGGCGGCAGCACAGATACGCAGTATTTT. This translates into CASSIGGSTDTQYF.

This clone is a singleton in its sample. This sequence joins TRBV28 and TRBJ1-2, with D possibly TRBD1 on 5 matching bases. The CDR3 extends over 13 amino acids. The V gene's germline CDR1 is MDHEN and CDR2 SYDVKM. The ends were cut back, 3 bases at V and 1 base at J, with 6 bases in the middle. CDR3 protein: CASSLGLNYGYTF. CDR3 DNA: TGTGCCAGCAGTTTGGGGCTTAACTATGGCTACACCTTC.

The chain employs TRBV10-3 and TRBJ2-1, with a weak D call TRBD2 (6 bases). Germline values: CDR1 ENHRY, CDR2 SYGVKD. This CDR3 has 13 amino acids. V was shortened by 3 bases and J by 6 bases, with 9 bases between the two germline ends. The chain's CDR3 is CAISDGGVNEQFF. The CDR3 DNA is TGTGCCATCAGTGACGGCGGGGTCAATGAGCAGTTCTTC.

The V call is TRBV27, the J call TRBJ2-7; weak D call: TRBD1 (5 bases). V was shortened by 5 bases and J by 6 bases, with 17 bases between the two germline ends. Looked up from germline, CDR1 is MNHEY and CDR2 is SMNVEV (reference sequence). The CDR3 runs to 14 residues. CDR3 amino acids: CASSPLAGYAEQYF. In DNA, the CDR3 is TGTGCCAGCAGTCCCTTGGCAGGGTACGCCGAGCAGTACTTC.

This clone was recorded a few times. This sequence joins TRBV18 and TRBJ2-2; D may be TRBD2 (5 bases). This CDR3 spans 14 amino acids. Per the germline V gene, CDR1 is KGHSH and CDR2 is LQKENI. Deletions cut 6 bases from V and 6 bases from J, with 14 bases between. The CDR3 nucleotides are TGTGCCAGCTCCCCTCCTAGCCTCGCCGGGGAGCTGTTTTTT. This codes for CASSPPSLAGELFF.

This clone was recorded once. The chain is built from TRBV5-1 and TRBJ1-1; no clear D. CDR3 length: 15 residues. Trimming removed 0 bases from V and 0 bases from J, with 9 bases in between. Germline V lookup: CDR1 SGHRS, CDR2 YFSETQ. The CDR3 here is CASSLGAGLNTEAFF. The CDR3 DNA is TGCGCCAGCAGCTTGGGGGCGGGATTGAACACTGAAGCTTTCTTT.

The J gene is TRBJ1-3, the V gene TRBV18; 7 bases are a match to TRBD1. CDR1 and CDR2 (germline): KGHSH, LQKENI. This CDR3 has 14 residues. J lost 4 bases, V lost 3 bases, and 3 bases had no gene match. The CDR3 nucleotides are TGTGCCAGCTCACCGACAGGGACGGGAAACACCATATATTTT. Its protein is CASSPTGTGNTIYF.

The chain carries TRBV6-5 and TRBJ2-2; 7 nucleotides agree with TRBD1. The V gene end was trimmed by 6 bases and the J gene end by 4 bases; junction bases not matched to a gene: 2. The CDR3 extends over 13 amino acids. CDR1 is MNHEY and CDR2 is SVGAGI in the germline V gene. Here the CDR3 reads CASSRTGTGELFF. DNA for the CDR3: TGTGCCAGCAGCCGGACAGGCACCGGGGAGCTGTTTTTT.

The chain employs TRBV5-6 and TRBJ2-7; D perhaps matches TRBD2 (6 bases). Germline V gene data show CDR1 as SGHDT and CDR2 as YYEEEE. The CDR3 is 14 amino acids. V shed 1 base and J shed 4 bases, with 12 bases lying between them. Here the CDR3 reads CASSLLVEGYEQYF. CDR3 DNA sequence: TGTGCCAGCAGCTTGCTGGTGGAGGGATACGAGCAGTACTTC.

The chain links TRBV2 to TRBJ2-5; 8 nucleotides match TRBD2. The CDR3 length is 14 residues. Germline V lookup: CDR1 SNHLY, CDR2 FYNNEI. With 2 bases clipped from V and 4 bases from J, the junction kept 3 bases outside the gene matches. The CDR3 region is CASSESLAGETQYF. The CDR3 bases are TGTGCCAGCAGTGAATCTCTAGCGGGAGAGACCCAGTACTTC.

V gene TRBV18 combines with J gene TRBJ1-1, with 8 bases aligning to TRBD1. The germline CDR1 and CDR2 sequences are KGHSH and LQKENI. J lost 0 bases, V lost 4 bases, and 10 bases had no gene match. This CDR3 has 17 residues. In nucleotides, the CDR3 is TGTGCCAGCTCACGGTCAGGACAGGGACAATTGAACACTGAAGCTTTCTTT. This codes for CASSRSGQGQLNTEAFF.

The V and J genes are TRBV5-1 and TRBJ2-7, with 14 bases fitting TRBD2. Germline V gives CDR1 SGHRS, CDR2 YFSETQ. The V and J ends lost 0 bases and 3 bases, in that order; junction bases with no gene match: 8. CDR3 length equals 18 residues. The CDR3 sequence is CASSLGTSGRSFDYEQYF. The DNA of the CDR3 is TGCGCCAGCAGCTTGGGGACTAGCGGGAGGTCCTTTGACTACGAGCAGTACTTC.

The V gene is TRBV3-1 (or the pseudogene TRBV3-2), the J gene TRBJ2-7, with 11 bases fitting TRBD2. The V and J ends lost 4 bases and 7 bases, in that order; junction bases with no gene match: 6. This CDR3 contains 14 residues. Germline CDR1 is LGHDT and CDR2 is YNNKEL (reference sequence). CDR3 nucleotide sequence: TGTGCCAGCAGCCCCGGGATAGCGGGAGGGGAGCAGTACTTC. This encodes CASSPGIAGGEQYF.

The CDR3 DNA reads as TGCGCCAGCAGCTTGGGGACTAGCGGAAACAACAATGAGCAGTTCTTC. The encoded protein is CASSLGTSGNNNEQFF. The chain uses TRBV5-1 and TRBJ2-1; 10 nucleotides match TRBD2. The CDR3 consists of 16 residues. The V segment lost 0 bases and the J segment 5 bases; nucleotides outside the gene matches: 5. CDR1 is SGHRS and CDR2 is YFSETQ in the germline V gene.

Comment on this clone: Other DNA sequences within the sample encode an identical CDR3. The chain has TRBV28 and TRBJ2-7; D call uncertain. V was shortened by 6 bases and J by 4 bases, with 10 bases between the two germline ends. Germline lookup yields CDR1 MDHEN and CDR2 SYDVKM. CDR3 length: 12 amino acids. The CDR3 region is CASSPPGYEQYF. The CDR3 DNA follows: TGTGCCAGCAGCCCTCCGGGTTACGAGCAGTACTTC.

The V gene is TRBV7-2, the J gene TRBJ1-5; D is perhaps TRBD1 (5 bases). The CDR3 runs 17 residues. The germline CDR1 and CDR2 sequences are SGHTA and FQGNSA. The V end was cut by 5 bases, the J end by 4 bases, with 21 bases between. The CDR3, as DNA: TGTGCCAGCAGCCGCACGGGGCAGGTCGGGGGAAATCAGCCCCAGCATTTT. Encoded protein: CASSRTGQVGGNQPQHF.

In DNA form, the CDR3 reads TGCGCCAGCAACTCGGGTTGGGATACGCAGTATTTT. Translation: CASNSGWDTQYF. This chain connects TRBV5-1 to TRBJ2-3, with unresolved D. This CDR3 comprises 12 residues. The ends were cut back, 6 bases at V and 6 bases at J, with 11 bases in the middle. The V gene's germline CDR1 is SGHRS and CDR2 YFSETQ.

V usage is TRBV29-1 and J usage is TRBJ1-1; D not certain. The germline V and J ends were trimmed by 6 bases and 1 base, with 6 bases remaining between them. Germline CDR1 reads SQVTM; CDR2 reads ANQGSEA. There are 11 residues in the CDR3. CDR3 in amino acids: CSVVANTEAFF. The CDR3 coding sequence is TGCAGCGTGGTGGCGAACACTGAAGCTTTCTTT.